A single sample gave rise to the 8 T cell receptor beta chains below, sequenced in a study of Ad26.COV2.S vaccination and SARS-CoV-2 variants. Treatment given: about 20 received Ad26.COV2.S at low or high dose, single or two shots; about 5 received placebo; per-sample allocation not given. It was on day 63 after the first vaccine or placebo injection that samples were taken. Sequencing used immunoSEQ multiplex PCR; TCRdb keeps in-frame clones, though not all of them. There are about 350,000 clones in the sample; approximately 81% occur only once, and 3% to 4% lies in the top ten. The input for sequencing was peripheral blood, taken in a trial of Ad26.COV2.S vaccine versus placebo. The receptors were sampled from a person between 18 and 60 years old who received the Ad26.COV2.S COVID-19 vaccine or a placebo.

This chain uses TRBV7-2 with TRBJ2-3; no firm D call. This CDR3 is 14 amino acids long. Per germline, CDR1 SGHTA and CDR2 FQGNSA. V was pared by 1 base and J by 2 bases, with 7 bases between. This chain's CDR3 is CASSLGGNTDTQYF. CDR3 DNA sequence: TGTGCCAGCAGCTTAGGGGGAAACACAGATACGCAGTATTTT.

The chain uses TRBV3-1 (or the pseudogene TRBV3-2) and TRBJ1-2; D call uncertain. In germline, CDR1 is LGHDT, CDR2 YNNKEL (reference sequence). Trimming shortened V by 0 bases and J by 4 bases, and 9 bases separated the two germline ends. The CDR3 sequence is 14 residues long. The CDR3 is CASSQDSRSYGYTF. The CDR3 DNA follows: TGTGCCAGCAGCCAAGATAGTAGAAGCTATGGCTACACCTTC.

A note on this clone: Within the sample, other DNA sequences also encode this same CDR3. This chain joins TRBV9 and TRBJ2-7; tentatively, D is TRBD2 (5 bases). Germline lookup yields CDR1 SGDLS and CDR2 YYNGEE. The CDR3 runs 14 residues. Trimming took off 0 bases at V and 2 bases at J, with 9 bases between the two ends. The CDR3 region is CASSVGGGAYEQYF. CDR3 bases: TGTGCCAGCAGCGTAGGAGGAGGCGCCTACGAGCAGTACTTC.

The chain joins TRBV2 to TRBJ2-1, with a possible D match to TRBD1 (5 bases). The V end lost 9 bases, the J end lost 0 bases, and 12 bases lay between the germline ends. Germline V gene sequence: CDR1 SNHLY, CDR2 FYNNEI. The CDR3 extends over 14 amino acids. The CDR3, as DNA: TGTGCCAGGAGACAGAGGAGCTCCTACAATGAGCAGTTCTTC. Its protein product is CARRQRSSYNEQFF.

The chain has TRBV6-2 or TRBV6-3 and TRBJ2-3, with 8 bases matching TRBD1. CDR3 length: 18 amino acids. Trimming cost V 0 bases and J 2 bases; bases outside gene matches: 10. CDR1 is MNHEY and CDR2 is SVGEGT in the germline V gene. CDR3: CASSYSPDRGHYTDTQYF. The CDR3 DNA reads TGTGCCAGCAGTTACTCCCCTGACAGGGGCCACTACACAGATACGCAGTATTTT.

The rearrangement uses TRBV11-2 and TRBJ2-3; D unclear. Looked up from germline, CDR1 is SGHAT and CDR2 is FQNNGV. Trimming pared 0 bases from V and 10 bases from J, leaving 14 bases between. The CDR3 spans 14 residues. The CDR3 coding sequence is TGTGCCAGCAGCTTAGATCTAAGCGCCAGAGCGCAGTATTTT. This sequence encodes CASSLDLSARAQYF.

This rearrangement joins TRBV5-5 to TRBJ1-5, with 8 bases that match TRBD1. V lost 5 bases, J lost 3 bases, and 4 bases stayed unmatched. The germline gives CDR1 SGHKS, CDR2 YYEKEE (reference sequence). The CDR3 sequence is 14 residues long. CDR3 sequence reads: CASSQGASNQPQHF. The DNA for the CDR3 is TGTGCCAGCAGTCAGGGGGCCTCCAATCAGCCCCAGCATTTT.

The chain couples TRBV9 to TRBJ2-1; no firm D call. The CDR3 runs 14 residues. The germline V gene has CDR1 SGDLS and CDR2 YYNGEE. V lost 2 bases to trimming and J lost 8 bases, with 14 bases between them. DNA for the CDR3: TGTGCCAGCAGCGTGGACCCCTTTGAGGATGAGCAGTTCTTC. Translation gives CASSVDPFEDEQFF. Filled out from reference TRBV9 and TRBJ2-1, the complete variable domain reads DSGVTQTPKHLITATGQRVTLRCSPRSGDLSVYWYQQSLDQGLQFLIQYYNGEERAKGNILERFSAQQFPDLHSELNLSSLELGDSALYFCASSVDPFEDEQFFGPGTRLTVL.